The source of this TCR beta chain is a study of T cell responses to AZD1222 COVID-19 vaccine (dated by TCRdb to about 2021). Regarding the research as a whole: TCR sequencing covered about 230 trial participants: 200 to 220 given two doses of AZD1222 and 26 given two doses of MenACWY control vaccine. Enrollment into the trials was organized by age into subgroups of 18-55, 56-69 and 70-plus years, and those subgroups contained roughly 150, 30 and 60 TCR-sequenced participants, respectively. Paper-wide results and their limitations: After two AZD1222 doses, spike-specific TCR breadth and depth were significantly higher than at day 0 and than in MenACWY recipients. The vaccine-associated CD4 TCRs covered the entire spike protein, and the dominant responses fell in regions 160-218 and 743-854. In the small 56-69-year group, the increase in depth fell short of significance, most likely because of low power. Nearly half of unique spike-specific TCRs reportedly recognized epitopes outside regions mutated in the B.1.351 and B.1.1.7 variants. No day 14 peak-response samples were available, so repertoires were characterized only after the peak T cell response. Conclusions about previously exposed vaccinees are limited, since just a handful of AZD1222 recipients were seropositive for SARS-CoV-2 at baseline. Participants were mostly white British, with more females than males. The authors suggested clonal diversity may have been underestimated.

With respect to this clone: Its antigen is currently not known. The sample holds no much larger clone one base away, and base qualities are not on file.

As encoded in the germline V gene, CDR1 is SNHLY while CDR2 is FYNNEI. V is pared back by 6 bases and J by 8 bases, with 16 bases lying between the germline termini. There are 13 amino acids in the CDR3, from cysteine to phenylalanine inclusive. Of the read, only the CDR3 DNA is kept; its 39 bases are in frame from base 1. The time point label, as the study defines it: baseline before first vaccination. In the paper's terms, the treatment or condition label means: meningococcal conjugate vaccine given as trial control. Samples from vaccinated people were obtained from the UK trials COV001 and COV002, which included a single-blind randomized controlled phase 2/3 trial of AZD1222 (ChAdOx1 nCoV-19) in healthy adults. For TCRbeta chain sequencing, PBMC samples from trial participants were taken at day 0 and at day 28 after the second dose. The CDR3 regions of human TCRbeta chains were analyzed by immunosequencing. Under the source paper's analysis protocol: TCRs in the repertoires were compared against a reference library of SARS-CoV-2-specific TCRs that had been generated with the MIRA antigen-specificity platform. Breadth was defined as the fraction of unique TCRs that were SARS-CoV-2-associated. Depth was defined as the fraction of total T cells that were SARS-CoV-2-associated. Using the MIRA data, each spike-specific TCR was mapped to the spike region that the TCR reacts to and placed in a CD4 or CD8 class. Log10-transformed breadth and depth values were compared by one-way ANOVA with Sidak's multiple comparisons tests. This is the immuneACCESS table as TCRdb keeps it, with only in-frame sequences that have V and J called. A part of the clones is gone; compared with another copy, unresolved V genes explain less than half, and the rest is unexplained. The V and J calls and the clone size are those of that table, but D and trimming were determined from the DNA. Recorded for this sample are 150,000 to 200,000 clones; about 87% of them occurred a single time. The biggest ten clones account for approximately 2.5% of the sample.

The clonotype originates from an adult in good health. Sequenced material: peripheral blood, taken on day 0 of MenACWY control vaccination. The sequence links TRBV2 to TRBJ1-2; perhaps TRBD1 is the D gene, with 6 bases matching. The CDR3 is CASRPTGRQGYTF. The sequenced DNA: TGTGCCAGCAGACCCACAGGGCGGCAGGGCTACACCTTC.